This T cell receptor (beta chain) was observed in a study of blood T cell repertoires in COVID-19. On the study more broadly: PBMCs, B-cell-depleted T cells, or T cells were the source of the cDNA or gDNA that made up the material.

Sequencing used immunoSEQ multiplex PCR; TCRdb keeps in-frame clones, though not all of them. Of a few hundred thousand clones in the sample, around 89% were seen once. V was trimmed by 3 bases and J by 5 bases, leaving 4 bases between them. Germline V gene data show CDR1 as ENHRY and CDR2 as SYGVKD. This CDR3 spans 11 amino acids. Comments on this clone: The same CDR3 can be traced to other DNA sequences in this sample.

The chain combines TRBV10-3 with TRBJ1-2; D gene unclear. This TCR was sampled from a man under 40 with acute or convalescent COVID-19. What was sequenced was peripheral blood. The CDR3 coding sequence is TGTGCCATCAGTGACGGTTATGGCTACACCTTC. Amino acid sequence: CAISDGYGYTF.